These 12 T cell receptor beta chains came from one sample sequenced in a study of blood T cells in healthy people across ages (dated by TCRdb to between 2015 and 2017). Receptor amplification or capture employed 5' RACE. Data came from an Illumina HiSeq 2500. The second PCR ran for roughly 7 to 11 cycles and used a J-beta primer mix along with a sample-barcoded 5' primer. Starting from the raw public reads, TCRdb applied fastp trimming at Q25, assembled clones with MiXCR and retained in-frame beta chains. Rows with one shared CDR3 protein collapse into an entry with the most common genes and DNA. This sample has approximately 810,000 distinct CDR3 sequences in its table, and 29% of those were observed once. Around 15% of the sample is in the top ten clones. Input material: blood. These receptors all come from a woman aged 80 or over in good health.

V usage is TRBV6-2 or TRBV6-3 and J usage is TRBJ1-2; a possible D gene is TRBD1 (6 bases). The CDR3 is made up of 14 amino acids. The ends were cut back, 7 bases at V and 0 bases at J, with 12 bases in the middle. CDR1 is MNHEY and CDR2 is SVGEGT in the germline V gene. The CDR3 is CASKKTGANYGYTF. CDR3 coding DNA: TGTGCCAGCAAAAAGACAGGAGCTAACTATGGCTACACCTTC.

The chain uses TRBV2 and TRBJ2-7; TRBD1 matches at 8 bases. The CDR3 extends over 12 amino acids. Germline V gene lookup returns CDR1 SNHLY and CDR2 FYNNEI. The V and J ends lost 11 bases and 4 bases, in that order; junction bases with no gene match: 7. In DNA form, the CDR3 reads TGTGCCGGCTCCGGGACAGGTTACGAGCAGTACTTC. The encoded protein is CAGSGTGYEQYF.

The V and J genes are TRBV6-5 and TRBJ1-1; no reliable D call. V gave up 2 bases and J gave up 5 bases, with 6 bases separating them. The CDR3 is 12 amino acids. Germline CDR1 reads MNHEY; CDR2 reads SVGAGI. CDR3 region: CASSYRVTEAFF. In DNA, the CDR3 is TGTGCCAGCAGTTACCGGGTTACTGAAGCTTTCTTT.

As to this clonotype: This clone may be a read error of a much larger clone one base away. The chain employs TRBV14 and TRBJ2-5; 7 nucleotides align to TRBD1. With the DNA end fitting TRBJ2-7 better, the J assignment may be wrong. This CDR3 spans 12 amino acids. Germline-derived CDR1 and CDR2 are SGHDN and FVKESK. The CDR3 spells CASSWDRHEQYV. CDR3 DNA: TGTGCCAGCAGCTGGGACAGACACGAGCAGTACGTC.

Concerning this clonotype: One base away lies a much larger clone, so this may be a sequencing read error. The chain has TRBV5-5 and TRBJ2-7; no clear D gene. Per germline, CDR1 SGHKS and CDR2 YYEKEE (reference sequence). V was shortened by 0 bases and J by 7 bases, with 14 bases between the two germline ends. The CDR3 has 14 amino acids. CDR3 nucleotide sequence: TGTGCCAGCAGCTTGGTAGTATCGTTGACGGAGCAGTACGTC. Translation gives CASSLVVSLTEQYV.

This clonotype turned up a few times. CDR3 sequence reads: CSVEVRTNTEAFF. The CDR3 nucleotides read TGCAGCGTTGAGGTCAGGACCAACACTGAAGCTTTCTTT. The V gene is TRBV29-1, the J gene TRBJ1-1, with D unresolved. This CDR3 region has 13 residues. The ends were cut back, 3 bases at V and 2 bases at J, with 10 bases in the middle. Germline V lookup: CDR1 SQVTM, CDR2 ANQGSEA.

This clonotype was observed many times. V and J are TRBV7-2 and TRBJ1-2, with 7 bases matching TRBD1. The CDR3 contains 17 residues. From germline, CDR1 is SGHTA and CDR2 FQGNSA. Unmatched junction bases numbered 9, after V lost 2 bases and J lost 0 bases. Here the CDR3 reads CASSLWEGDRANYGYTF. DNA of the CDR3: TGTGCCAGCAGCTTATGGGAAGGGGACAGAGCTAACTATGGCTACACCTTC.

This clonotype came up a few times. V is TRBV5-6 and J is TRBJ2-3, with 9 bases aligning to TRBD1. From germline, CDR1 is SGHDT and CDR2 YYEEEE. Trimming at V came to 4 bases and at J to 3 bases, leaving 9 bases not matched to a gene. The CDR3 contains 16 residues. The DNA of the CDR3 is TGTGCCAGCAGCCTACTACAGGGGGCAAGGACAGATACGCAGTATTTT. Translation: CASSLLQGARTDTQYF.

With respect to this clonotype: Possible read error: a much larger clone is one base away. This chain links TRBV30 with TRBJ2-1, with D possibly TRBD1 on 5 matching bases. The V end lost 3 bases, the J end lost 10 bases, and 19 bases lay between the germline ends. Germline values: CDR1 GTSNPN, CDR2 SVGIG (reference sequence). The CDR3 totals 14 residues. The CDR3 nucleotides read TGTGCCTGGAGAAGGCAGGGTAATATCTACGAGCAGTTCTTC. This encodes CAWRRQGNIYEQFF.

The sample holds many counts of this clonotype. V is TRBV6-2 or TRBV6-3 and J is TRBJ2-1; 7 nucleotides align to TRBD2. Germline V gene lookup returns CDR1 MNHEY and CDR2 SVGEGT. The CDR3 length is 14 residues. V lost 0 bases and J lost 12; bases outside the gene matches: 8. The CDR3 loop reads CASSYSGTTEGQFF. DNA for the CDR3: TGTGCCAGCAGTTACTCAGGGACTACCGAAGGGCAGTTCTTC.

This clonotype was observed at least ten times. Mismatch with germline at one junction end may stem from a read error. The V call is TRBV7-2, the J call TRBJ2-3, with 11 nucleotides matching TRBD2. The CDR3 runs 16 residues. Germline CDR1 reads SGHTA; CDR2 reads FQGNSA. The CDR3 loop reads CASTLAGGLSTDTQYF. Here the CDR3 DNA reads TGTGCCAGCACCTTAGCGGGGGGGCTTAGCACAGATACGCAGTATTTT.

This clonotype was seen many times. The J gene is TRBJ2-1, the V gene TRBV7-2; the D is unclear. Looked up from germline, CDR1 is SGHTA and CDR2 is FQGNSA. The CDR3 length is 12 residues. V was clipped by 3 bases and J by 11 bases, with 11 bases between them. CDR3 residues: CASSFRATQQFF. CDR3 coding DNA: TGTGCCAGCAGCTTTAGGGCGACTCAGCAGTTCTTC.